This TCR beta chain was found in a study of CD8 T cells in Susac syndrome. An amount of RNA that ranged from roughly 0.45 to 1 ug was reverse transcribed with random hexamers. TCRdb re-called the immunoSEQ multiplex PCR reads through MiXCR, storing one row per CDR3 protein. The table has around 130,000 distinct CDR3 sequences, 85% to 95% seen once. The CDR3 consists of 15 residues. V lost 2 bases and J 1 base, leaving 9 bases between the germline ends. Germline CDR1 LGHDT, CDR2 YNNKEL (reference sequence). The TCR was taken from a human donor with multiple sclerosis. Sequenced: CD4+ T cells from PBMCs. The chain carries TRBV3-1 and TRBJ2-1; D uncertain. The CDR3 nucleotides are TGTGCCAGCAGCCAATCTGCCGGGTCCTACAATGAGCAGTTCTTC. Its protein product is CASSQSAGSYNEQFF.